This TCR beta chain was retrieved from a study of T cells in Graves' hyperthyroidism and ophthalmopathy. This CDR3 contains 15 residues. Germline V lookup: CDR1 SQVTM, CDR2 ANQGSEA. V gave up 5 bases and J gave up 0 bases; unmatched junction bases: 7. Researchers barred patients who had uncontrolled infection, other autoimmune disease, pregnancy or lactation. RNA transcripts served as the template for amplifying TCR beta CDR3 regions. Carried out on the TCR CDR3, a first-round RT-PCR used the HTBI primer set. Using its own MiXCR run on the multiplex PCR reads, TCRdb lists one record per CDR3 protein. The table includes nearly 600,000 distinct CDR3 sequences, approximately 15% detected once. General study points: The model's output predicted ophthalmopathy at a median of roughly 6 months prior to onset.

Note on this clonotype: Its specificity is unknown.

Material for sequencing was blood. This chain links TRBV29-1 with TRBJ2-1; 7 nucleotides agree with TRBD1. The source of this sequence is a woman younger than 35 with Graves' ophthalmopathy. The CDR3 sequence: CSVWDRRYSYNEQFF. CDR3 bases: TGCAGCGTTTGGGACAGAAGATACTCCTACAATGAGCAGTTCTTC.